This entry lists 3 T cell receptor beta chains sequenced from one sample in a study of blood T cell repertoires in COVID-19. The repertoire was sequenced with immunoSEQ multiplex PCR; TCRdb's copy has only in-frame clones and lacks some. This sample yields around 230,000 clones, of which 70% to 90% are seen a single time; 2.5% to 3.5% belongs to the top ten. The material sequenced was PBMCs or T cells enriched from blood (not recorded which). These receptors all stem from a woman in her 40s with acute COVID-19.

The rearrangement joins TRBV5-4 to TRBJ1-2, with D unclear. Germline V gene sequence: CDR1 SGHNT, CDR2 YYREEE (reference sequence). Trimming pared 0 bases from V and 8 bases from J, leaving 14 bases between. The CDR3 consists of 14 residues. CDR3 sequence reads: CASSLGWAGEGYTF. CDR3 coding DNA: TGTGCCAGCAGCTTGGGCTGGGCGGGAGAAGGCTACACCTTC.

The gene calls are TRBV11-2 and TRBJ2-7, with 10 bases aligning to TRBD2. From germline, CDR1 is SGHAT and CDR2 FQNNGV. V lost 0 bases, J lost 7 bases, and 18 bases stayed unmatched. This CDR3 spans 19 amino acids. The DNA for the CDR3 is TGTGCCAGCAGCTTAGACGTACTAGCGGGATCACCGGGAAGGGGGGAGCAGTACTTC. The encoded protein is CASSLDVLAGSPGRGEQYF.

The chain has TRBV5-1 and TRBJ2-3, with D possibly matching TRBD2 (5 bases). The V and J ends lost 1 base and 4 bases respectively, with 10 bases between them. The germline V gene has CDR1 SGHRS and CDR2 YFSETQ. The length of the CDR3 is 14 residues. CDR3 DNA sequence: TGCGCCAGCAGCTTGTCGAACGGGGCAGATACGCAGTATTTT. It codes for CASSLSNGADTQYF.